This T cell receptor (beta chain) was identified in a study of T cell responses to AZD1222 COVID-19 vaccine. Study-wide findings and caveats: Nearly half of unique spike-specific TCRs reportedly avoided B.1.351 and B.1.1.7 mutated regions. A rise in Spike-specific TCR breadth and depth followed two AZD1222 doses. A mostly white British donor set with more females was recruited, and clonal diversity was possibly underestimated. Baseline seropositives among AZD1222 recipients totaled only five to seven.

V lost 3 bases to trimming and J lost 0 bases; unmatched junction nucleotides: 11. Germline loops: CDR1 KGHSH, CDR2 LQKENI. The CDR3 totals 18 residues. Generated by immunoSEQ multiplex PCR, the TCRdb table keeps only in-frame clones and is missing some. Of some 150,000 clones in the sample, 80% to 95% were seen once. As regards this clone: Its specificity is unknown.

The sequence derives from an adult who received the AZD1222 COVID-19 vaccine. The chain uses TRBV18 and TRBJ1-3; TRBD1 matches 7 bases. This specimen was peripheral blood, taken 28 days after the second AZD1222 dose. In DNA form, the CDR3 reads TGTGCCAGCTCACCCTTCGGACAGGCTTTTACCTCTGGAAACACCATATATTTT. Translating it yields CASSPFGQAFTSGNTIYF.